These 24 T cell receptor beta chains came from one sample sequenced in a study of shared clonotypes between healthy human individuals. Clones were sequenced by immunoSEQ multiplex PCR, and TCRdb holds only the in-frame ones, with some missing. The data hold roughly 1,100,000 clones, with more than 60% observed a single time. Sequencing input: memory CD4+ T cells sorted from blood. Noted subset: CD45RA-negative fraction. These receptors were obtained from a man aged 18 to 30 in good health.

The J gene is TRBJ2-1, the V gene TRBV9, with 10 bases aligning to TRBD2. Germline CDR1 and CDR2: SGDLS and YYNGEE. After removal of 6 bases from V and 4 bases from J, the junction contained 7 bases not matched to a gene. This CDR3 has 15 residues. CDR3 region: CASTNQAGGYNEQFF. CDR3 nucleotides: TGTGCCAGCACCAACCAAGCGGGGGGGTACAATGAGCAGTTCTTC. Filled out from reference TRBV9 and TRBJ2-1, the complete variable domain reads DSGVTQTPKHLITATGQRVTLRCSPRSGDLSVYWYQQSLDQGLQFLIQYYNGEERAKGNILERFSAQQFPDLHSELNLSSLELGDSALYFCASTNQAGGYNEQFFGPGTRLTVL.

This clone was observed a handful of times. This chain links TRBV29-1 with TRBJ2-4; D might be TRBD2 (6 bases). Germline V gene sequence: CDR1 SQVTM, CDR2 ANQGSEA. Trimming took 2 bases from V and 1 from J, leaving 9 bases between them. This CDR3 spans 14 amino acids. CDR3 in DNA: TGCAGCGTTGAACTGGGGAGGGCCAAAAACATTCAGTACTTC. Translating gives CSVELGRAKNIQYF.

This clone was counted only a few times. The V gene is TRBV6-6, the J gene TRBJ2-3, with D maybe TRBD2 (5 bases). The germline V gene encodes CDR1 MNHNY and CDR2 SVGAGI (reference sequence). V was pared by 0 bases and J by 2 bases, with 12 bases between. The CDR3 has 16 residues. The CDR3 loop is CASSYSTGLYTDTQYF. Here the CDR3 DNA reads TGTGCCAGCAGTTACTCTACCGGACTTTACACAGATACGCAGTATTTT.

The rearrangement links TRBV7-9 to TRBJ2-6; the D gene is possibly TRBD2 (5 bases). This CDR3 has 17 residues. CDR1 and CDR2 from the germline V gene are SEHNR and FQNEAQ (reference sequence). V lost 5 bases and J 0 bases, leaving 14 bases between the germline ends. The CDR3 reads CASSQATGISGANVLTF. In DNA, the CDR3 is TGTGCCAGCAGCCAGGCTACGGGGATCTCTGGGGCCAACGTCCTGACTTTC.

V is TRBV10-2 and J is TRBJ1-4; TRBD1 matches 12 bases. Germline V gene lookup returns CDR1 WSHSY and CDR2 SAAADI. The CDR3 is made up of 16 amino acids. V gave up 6 bases and J gave up 7 bases; unmatched junction bases: 9. In DNA, the CDR3 is TGCGCCAGCAGGGGACAGGGGGCAAGTTTTGGTGAAAAACTGTTTTTT. Protein sequence: CASRGQGASFGEKLFF.

The rearrangement joins TRBV11-2 to TRBJ2-3; 10 bases fit TRBD2. The CDR3 has 18 amino acids. Per germline, CDR1 SGHAT and CDR2 FQNNGV. V lost 5 bases and J lost 1; bases outside the gene matches: 12. Here the CDR3 reads CASSLAGAGIVGTDTQYF. CDR3 DNA: TGTGCCAGCAGCCTAGCGGGGGCGGGAATCGTGGGCACAGATACGCAGTATTTT.

V and J are TRBV5-6 and TRBJ1-2; unclear D gene. This CDR3 is built from 12 residues. Germline CDR1 SGHDT, CDR2 YYEEEE. V was pared by 6 bases and J by 13 bases, with 19 bases between. The CDR3 coding sequence is TGTGCCAGCACCCTTCCCGGAAGGGCGTTCACCTTC. This translates into CASTLPGRAFTF. Full variable domain (outside the CDR3, taken from reference TRBV5-6 and TRBJ1-2): DAGVTQSPTHLIKTRGQQVTLRCSPKSGHDTVSWYQQALGQGPQFIFQYYEEEERQRGNFPDRFSGHQFPNYSSELNVNALLLGDSALYLCASTLPGRAFTFGSGTRLTVV.

This clone appeared a few times. The chain has TRBV14 and TRBJ2-4; D ambiguous. The CDR3 covers 13 residues. With 1 base removed from V and 7 bases from J, the gap between germline ends came to 8 bases. Germline CDR1 is SGHDN and CDR2 is FVKESK. The CDR3 here is CASSQGYNNIQYF. CDR3 sequence (DNA): TGTGCCAGCAGCCAAGGTTACAATAACATTCAGTACTTC.

The rearrangement links TRBV10-3 to TRBJ1-1; 7 bases map to TRBD1. The CDR3 totals 12 residues. Germline V lookup: CDR1 ENHRY, CDR2 SYGVKD. V gave up 2 bases and J gave up 10 bases; unmatched junction bases: 4. The CDR3 DNA reads TGTGCCATCAGTGAGGCAGAGGGGGCAGCTTTCTTT. This codes for CAISEAEGAAFF.

Many counts were recorded for this clone. CDR3 sequence (DNA): TGTGCCAGCTCCCCTCTGGGGACATATAACACCGGGGAGCTGTTTTTT. Translation: CASSPLGTYNTGELFF. The chain links TRBV18 to TRBJ2-2, with D perhaps TRBD1 (6 bases). CDR3 length equals 16 residues. Trimming cost V 6 bases and J 2 bases, with 16 bases left between them. From germline, CDR1 is KGHSH and CDR2 LQKENI.

The rearrangement joins TRBV28 to TRBJ1-5, with a tentative D call TRBD1 (5 bases). The CDR3 sequence is 14 residues long. The germline V and J ends were trimmed by 8 bases and 6 bases, with 17 bases remaining between them. Looked up from germline, CDR1 is MDHEN and CDR2 is SYDVKM. The CDR3 here is CASLRGGSAQPQHF. CDR3 sequence (DNA): TGTGCCAGCCTGCGGGGGGGGAGTGCTCAGCCCCAGCATTTT.

As concerns this clone: Other nucleotide sequences from this sample produce the same CDR3. V gene TRBV29-1 combines with J gene TRBJ1-2; 7 bases are shared with TRBD1. The CDR3 is made up of 13 amino acids. CDR1 and CDR2 from the germline V gene are SQVTM and ANQGSEA. J was trimmed by 2 bases and V by 5 bases; bases with no gene match: 5. CDR3 coding DNA: TGCAGCGTTCGCCAGGGGGTGAACTATGGCTACACCTTC. Translating it yields CSVRQGVNYGYTF.

The rearrangement links TRBV9 to TRBJ2-2, with D possibly called TRBD1 or TRBD2 (5 bases each). There are 15 residues in the CDR3. V shed 6 bases and J shed 4 bases, with 16 bases lying between them. The germline V gene has CDR1 SGDLS and CDR2 YYNGEE. DNA for the CDR3: TGTGCCAGCACCCAATGGGCAGGGAGCACCGGGGAGCTGTTTTTT. Translated: CASTQWAGSTGELFF. The complete variable domain, with remaining parts taken from reference TRBV9 and TRBJ2-2, reads DSGVTQTPKHLITATGQRVTLRCSPRSGDLSVYWYQQSLDQGLQFLIQYYNGEERAKGNILERFSAQQFPDLHSELNLSSLELGDSALYFCASTQWAGSTGELFFGEGSRLTVL.

The chain combines TRBV5-1 with TRBJ1-5, with 7 bases lining up with TRBD1. The germline V gene has CDR1 SGHRS and CDR2 YFSETQ. V lost 2 bases, J lost 9 bases, and 11 bases stayed unmatched. CDR3 length equals 15 residues. In DNA, the CDR3 is TGCGCCAGCAGCTTACCAACAGGGGATTTAACGCCCCAGCATTTT. As protein: CASSLPTGDLTPQHF.

There are a few counts of this clone. The chain is built from TRBV7-9 and TRBJ1-2, with no clear D. V lost 6 bases and J 6 bases, leaving 8 bases between the germline ends. Germline V gene data show CDR1 as SEHNR and CDR2 as FQNEAQ (reference sequence). The CDR3 extends over 11 amino acids. CDR3 sequence reads: CASSEMNGYTF. The CDR3 DNA is TGTGCCAGCAGTGAAATGAATGGCTACACCTTC.

The V and J genes are TRBV11-2 and TRBJ2-5; D is possibly TRBD2 (6 bases). Looked up from germline, CDR1 is SGHAT and CDR2 is FQNNGV. V lost 0 bases and J lost 2, with 10 bases in between. This CDR3 is 15 amino acids long. The CDR3 reads CASSLDWGLQETQYF. The CDR3, as DNA: TGTGCCAGCAGCTTAGATTGGGGACTTCAAGAGACCCAGTACTTC.

The chain couples TRBV2 to TRBJ1-6; D ambiguous. Looked up from germline, CDR1 is SNHLY and CDR2 is FYNNEI. This CDR3 is 11 amino acids long. Trimming took 5 bases from V and 10 from J, leaving 6 bases between them. The DNA of the CDR3 is TGTGCCAGCAGTCGGGAATCACCCCTCCACTTT. This codes for CASSRESPLHF.

Comments on this clone: The germline gene is not matched at one end of the junction; a read error may be the cause. This chain connects TRBV7-7 to TRBJ2-2, with D maybe TRBD2 (6 bases). The CDR3 contains 16 residues. The germline V gene encodes CDR1 SSHAT and CDR2 FNYEAQ (reference sequence). This CDR3 is CASSLNPGVGTGELFF. DNA for the CDR3: TGTGCTAGCAGCTTAAACCCGGGGGTTGGCACCGGGGAGCTGTTTTTT.

A remark on this clone: An end of the junction differs from the germline gene, which may be a read error. The rearrangement uses TRBV2 and TRBJ1-4; 8 bases are shared with TRBD1. CDR3 size: 13 residues. Per the germline V gene, CDR1 is SNHLY and CDR2 is FYNNEI. In DNA, the CDR3 is TGTGCCAGTAGTGGACAGGGAAGTGAAAAACTGTTTTTT. This codes for CASSGQGSEKLFF.

The CDR3 here is CASSLNPGGQETQYF. For the CDR3, the DNA is TGTGCCAGCAGCCTAAATCCTGGGGGGCAAGAGACCCAGTACTTC. This sequence joins TRBV7-3 and TRBJ2-5, with a tentative D call TRBD2 (6 bases). The CDR3 has 15 residues. With 5 bases removed from V and 2 bases from J, the gap between germline ends came to 15 bases. CDR1 and CDR2 from the germline V gene are SGHTA and FQGTGA.

The chain combines TRBV11-2 with TRBJ1-6; D ambiguous. Germline CDR1 is SGHAT and CDR2 is FQNNGV. The CDR3 is 14 amino acids. Trimming stripped 0 bases from V and 6 bases from J, with 6 bases between. Written as DNA, the CDR3 is TGTGCCAGCAGCTTAGATAGGATTAATTCACCCCTCCACTTT. Amino acids: CASSLDRINSPLHF.

Details on this clone: This same CDR3 is encoded by further DNA sequences in the sample. The V and J genes are TRBV2 and TRBJ1-5; 9 bases are a match to TRBD1. The CDR3 is 13 residues long. V shed 6 bases, J shed 7 bases, and the junction held 4 bases outside the gene matches. Germline CDR1 reads SNHLY; CDR2 reads FYNNEI. In DNA, the CDR3 is TGTGCCAGCAGCCGGGACAGGGACCAGCCCCAGCATTTT. Its translation is CASSRDRDQPQHF. The whole variable domain, filled in from reference TRBV2 and TRBJ1-5, reads EPEVTQTPSHQVTQMGQEVILRCVPISNHLYFYWYRQILGQKVEFLVSFYNNEISEKSEIFDDQFSVERPDGSNFTLKIRSTKLEDSAMYFCASSRDRDQPQHFGDGTRLSIL.

This chain links TRBV2 with TRBJ1-4; D perhaps matches TRBD1 (6 bases). The germline CDR1 and CDR2 sequences are SNHLY and FYNNEI. The CDR3 totals 15 residues. V was trimmed by 6 bases and J by 7 bases, leaving 18 bases between them. The CDR3 sequence: CASRRSGTRPEKLFF. The CDR3 DNA reads TGTGCCAGCAGGAGATCTGGGACACGACCTGAAAAACTGTTTTTT.

The V call is TRBV18, the J call TRBJ2-7; D call uncertain. V lost 5 bases and J 3 bases, leaving 5 bases between the germline ends. Per germline, CDR1 KGHSH and CDR2 LQKENI. CDR3 size: 11 residues. The CDR3 protein is CASSNDYEQYF. For the CDR3, the DNA is TGTGCCAGCTCAAACGACTACGAGCAGTACTTC.